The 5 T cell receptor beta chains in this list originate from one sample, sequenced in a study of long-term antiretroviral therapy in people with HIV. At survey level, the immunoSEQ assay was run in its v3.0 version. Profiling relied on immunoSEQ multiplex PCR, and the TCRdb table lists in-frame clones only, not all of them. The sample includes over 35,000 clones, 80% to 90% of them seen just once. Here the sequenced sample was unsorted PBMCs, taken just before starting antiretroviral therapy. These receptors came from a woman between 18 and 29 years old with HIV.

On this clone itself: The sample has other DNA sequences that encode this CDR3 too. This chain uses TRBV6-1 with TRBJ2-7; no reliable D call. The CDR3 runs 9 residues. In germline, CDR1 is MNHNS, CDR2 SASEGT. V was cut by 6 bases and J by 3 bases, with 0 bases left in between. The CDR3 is CASSYEQYF. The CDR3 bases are TGTGCCAGCAGCTACGAGCAGTACTTC.

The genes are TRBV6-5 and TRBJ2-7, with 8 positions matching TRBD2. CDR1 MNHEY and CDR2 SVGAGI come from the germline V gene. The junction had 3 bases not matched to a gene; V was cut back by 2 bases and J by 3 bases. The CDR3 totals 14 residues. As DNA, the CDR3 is TGTGCCAGCAGTTACGGGACTAGTTTCTACGAGCAGTACTTC. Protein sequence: CASSYGTSFYEQYF.

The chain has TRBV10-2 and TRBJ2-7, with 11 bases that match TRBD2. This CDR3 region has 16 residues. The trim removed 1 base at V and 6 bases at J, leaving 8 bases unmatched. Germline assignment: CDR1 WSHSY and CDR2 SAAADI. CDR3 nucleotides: TGCGCCAGCAGTGAGTGGGGACTAGCGGAAGCCTCCGAGCAGTACTTC. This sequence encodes CASSEWGLAEASEQYF.

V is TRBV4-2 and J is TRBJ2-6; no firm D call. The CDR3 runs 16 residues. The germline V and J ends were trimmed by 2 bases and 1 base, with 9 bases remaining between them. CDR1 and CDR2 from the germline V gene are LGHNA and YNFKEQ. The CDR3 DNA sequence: TGTGCCAGCAGCCAACCGGACGGATCTGGGGCCAACGTCCTGACTTTC. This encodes CASSQPDGSGANVLTF.

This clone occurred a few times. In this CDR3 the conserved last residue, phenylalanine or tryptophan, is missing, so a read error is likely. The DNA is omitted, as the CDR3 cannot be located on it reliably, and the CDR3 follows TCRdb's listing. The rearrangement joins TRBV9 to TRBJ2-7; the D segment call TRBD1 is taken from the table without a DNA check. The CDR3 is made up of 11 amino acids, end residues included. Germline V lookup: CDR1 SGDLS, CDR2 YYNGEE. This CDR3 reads CASSGGDRGLS.